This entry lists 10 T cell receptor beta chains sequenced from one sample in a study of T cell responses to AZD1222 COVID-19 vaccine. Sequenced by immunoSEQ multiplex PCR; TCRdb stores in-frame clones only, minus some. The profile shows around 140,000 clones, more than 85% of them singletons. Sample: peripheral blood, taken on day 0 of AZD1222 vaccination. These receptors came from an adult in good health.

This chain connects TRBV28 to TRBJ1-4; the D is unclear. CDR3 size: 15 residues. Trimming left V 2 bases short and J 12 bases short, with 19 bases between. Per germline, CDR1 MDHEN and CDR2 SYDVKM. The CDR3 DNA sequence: TGTGCCAGCAGTTTACAAACAGCGGGCGGTGGGGAACTGTTTTTT. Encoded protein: CASSLQTAGGGELFF.

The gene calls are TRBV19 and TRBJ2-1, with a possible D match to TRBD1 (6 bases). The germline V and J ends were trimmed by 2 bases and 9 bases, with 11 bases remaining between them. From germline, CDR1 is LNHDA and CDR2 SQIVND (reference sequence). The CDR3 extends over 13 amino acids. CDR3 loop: CASSISGVSEQFF. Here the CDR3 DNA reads TGTGCCAGTAGTATATCAGGGGTGAGTGAGCAGTTCTTC.

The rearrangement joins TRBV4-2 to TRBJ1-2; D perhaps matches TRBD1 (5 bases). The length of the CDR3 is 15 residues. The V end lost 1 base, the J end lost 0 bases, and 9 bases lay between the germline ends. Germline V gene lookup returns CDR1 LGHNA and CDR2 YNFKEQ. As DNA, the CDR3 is TGTGCCAGCAGCCAAGCCGTGGGGCCTAACTATGGCTACACCTTC. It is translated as CASSQAVGPNYGYTF.

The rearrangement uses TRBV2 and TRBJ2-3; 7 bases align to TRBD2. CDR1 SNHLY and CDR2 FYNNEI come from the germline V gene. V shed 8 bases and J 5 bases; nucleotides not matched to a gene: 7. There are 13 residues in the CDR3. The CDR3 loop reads CASEGPGGDTQYF. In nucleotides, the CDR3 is TGTGCCAGCGAGGGGCCGGGGGGAGATACGCAGTATTTT.

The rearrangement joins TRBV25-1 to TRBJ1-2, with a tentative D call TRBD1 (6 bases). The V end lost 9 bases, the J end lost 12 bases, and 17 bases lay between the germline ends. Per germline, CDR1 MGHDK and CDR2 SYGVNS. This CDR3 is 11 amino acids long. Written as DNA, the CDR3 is TGTGCCAGAAATGAGAGGGGGGGAGACACCTTC. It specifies CARNERGGDTF.

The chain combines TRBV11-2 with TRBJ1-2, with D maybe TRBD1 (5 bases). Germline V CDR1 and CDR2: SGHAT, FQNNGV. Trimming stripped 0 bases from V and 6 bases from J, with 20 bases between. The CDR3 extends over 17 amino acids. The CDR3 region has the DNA TGTGCCAGCAGCTTAGATAGCGCCCTCTTAGGGACGGATGGCTACACCTTC. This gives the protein CASSLDSALLGTDGYTF.

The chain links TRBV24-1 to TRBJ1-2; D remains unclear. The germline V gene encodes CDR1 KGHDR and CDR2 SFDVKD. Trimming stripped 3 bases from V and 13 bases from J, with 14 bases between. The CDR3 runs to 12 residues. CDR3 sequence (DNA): TGTGCCACCAGTGATCGCGGTACACGGGTCACCTTC. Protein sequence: CATSDRGTRVTF.

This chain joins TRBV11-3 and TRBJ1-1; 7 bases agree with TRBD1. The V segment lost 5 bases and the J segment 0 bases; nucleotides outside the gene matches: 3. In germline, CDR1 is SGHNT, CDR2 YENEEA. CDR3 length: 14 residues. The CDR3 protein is CASSPQGVNTEAFF. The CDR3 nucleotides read TGTGCCAGCAGCCCCCAGGGGGTGAACACTGAAGCTTTCTTT.

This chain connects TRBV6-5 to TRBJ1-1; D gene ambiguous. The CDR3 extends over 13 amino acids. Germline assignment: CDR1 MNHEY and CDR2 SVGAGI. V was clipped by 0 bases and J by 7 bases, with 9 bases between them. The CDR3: CASSYSTGFEAFF. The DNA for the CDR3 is TGTGCCAGCAGTTACTCGACCGGTTTTGAAGCTTTCTTT.

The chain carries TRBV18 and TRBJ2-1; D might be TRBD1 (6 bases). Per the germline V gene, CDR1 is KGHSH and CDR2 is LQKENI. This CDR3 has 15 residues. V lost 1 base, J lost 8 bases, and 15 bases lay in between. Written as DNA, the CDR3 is TGTGCCAGCTCACCACGAGTCCCAGGGGTCGATGAGCAGTTCTTC. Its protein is CASSPRVPGVDEQFF.